This TCR beta chain comes out of a study of early T cells in non-severe SARS-CoV-2 infection. Unique molecular identifiers were added to individual cDNA molecules. TCRdb called the 5' RACE reads again in MiXCR, with one record for every CDR3 protein. The sample records 50,000 to 70,000 distinct CDR3 sequences, around 6.5% being singletons. This clonotype has ten or more counts. From germline, CDR1 is WSHSY and CDR2 SAAADI. The CDR3 is made up of 15 amino acids. V was clipped by 0 bases and J by 3 bases, with 12 bases between them. Here the sequenced sample was whole blood, taken at baseline. This TCR was sampled from an adult who was a healthcare worker with PCR-confirmed SARS-CoV-2 infection or an uninfected control (not recorded which). The J gene is TRBJ2-7, the V gene TRBV10-2, with D hard to call. CDR3 DNA sequence: TGCGCCAGCAGTGAGTCGCCTAGGCCGAGCTACGAGCAGTACTTC. This encodes CASSESPRPSYEQYF.